This T cell receptor beta chain appears in the sequencing data of a study of cytomegalovirus exposure and HLA in healthy donors. Background on the study: Out of about 410 genotyped donors, roughly 80% belonged to the Caucasian-associated ancestry cluster.

Vbeta (60) and Jbeta (13) primers were used in the PCR. Sequencing was performed with immunoSEQ multiplex PCR; in TCRdb, only in-frame clones are kept and a portion is missing. The data show 100,000 to 120,000 clones, 70% to 85% seen once. The V and J ends lost 3 bases and 6 bases respectively, with 17 bases between them. The CDR3 has 15 amino acids. The germline V gene has CDR1 SEHNR and CDR2 FQNEAQ (reference sequence). The chain is built from TRBV7-9 and TRBJ1-2, with TRBD1 as a possible D gene (6 bases). The sequenced sample consisted of PBMCs. The TCR was taken from a woman between 18 and 30 years old in good health and CMV-seronegative. The CDR3 loop is CASSLRTEARNGYTF. CDR3 DNA sequence: TGTGCCAGCAGCTTGAGGACAGAGGCTAGGAATGGCTACACCTTC.